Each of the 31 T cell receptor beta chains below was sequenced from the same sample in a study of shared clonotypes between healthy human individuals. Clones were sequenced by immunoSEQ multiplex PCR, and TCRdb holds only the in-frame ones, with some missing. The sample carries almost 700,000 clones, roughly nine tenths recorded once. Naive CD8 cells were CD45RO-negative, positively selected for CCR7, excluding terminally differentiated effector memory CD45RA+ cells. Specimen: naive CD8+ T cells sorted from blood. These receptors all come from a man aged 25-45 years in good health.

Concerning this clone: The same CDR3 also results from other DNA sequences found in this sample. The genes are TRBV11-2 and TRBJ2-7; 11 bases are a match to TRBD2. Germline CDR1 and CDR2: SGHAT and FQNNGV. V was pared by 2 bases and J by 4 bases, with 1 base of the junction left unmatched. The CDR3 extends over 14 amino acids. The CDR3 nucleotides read TGTGCCAGCAGCTTAACTAGCGGGAGTTACGAGCAGTACTTC. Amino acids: CASSLTSGSYEQYF.

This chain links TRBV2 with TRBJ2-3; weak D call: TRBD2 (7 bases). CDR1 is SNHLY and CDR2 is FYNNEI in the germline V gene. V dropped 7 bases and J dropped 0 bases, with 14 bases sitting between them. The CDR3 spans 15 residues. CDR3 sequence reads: CASIFAGASTDTQYF. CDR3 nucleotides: TGTGCCAGCATCTTCGCGGGGGCTAGCACAGATACGCAGTATTTT. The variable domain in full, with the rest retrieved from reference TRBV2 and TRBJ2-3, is EPEVTQTPSHQVTQMGQEVILRCVPISNHLYFYWYRQILGQKVEFLVSFYNNEISEKSEIFDDQFSVERPDGSNFTLKIRSTKLEDSAMYFCASIFAGASTDTQYFGPGTRLTVL.

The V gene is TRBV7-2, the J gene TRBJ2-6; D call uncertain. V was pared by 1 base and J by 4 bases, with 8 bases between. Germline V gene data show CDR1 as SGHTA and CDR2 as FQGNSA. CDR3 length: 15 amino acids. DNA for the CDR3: TGTGCCAGCAGCTTAGACGAGGCAGGGGCCAACGTCCTGACTTTC. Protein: CASSLDEAGANVLTF.

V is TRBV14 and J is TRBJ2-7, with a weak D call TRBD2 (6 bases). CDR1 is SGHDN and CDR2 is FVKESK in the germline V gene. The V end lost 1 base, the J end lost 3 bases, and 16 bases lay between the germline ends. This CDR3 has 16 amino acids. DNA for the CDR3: TGTGCCAGCAGCCAAGTAACACTAGCTAACTACTACGAGCAGTACTTC. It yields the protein CASSQVTLANYYEQYF.

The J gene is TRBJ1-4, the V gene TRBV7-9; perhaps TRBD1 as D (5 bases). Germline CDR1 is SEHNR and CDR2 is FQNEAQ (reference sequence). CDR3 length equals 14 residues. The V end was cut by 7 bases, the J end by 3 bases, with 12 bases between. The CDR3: CASMAVGANEKLFF. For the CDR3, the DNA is TGTGCCAGCATGGCCGTGGGGGCTAATGAAAAACTGTTTTTT.

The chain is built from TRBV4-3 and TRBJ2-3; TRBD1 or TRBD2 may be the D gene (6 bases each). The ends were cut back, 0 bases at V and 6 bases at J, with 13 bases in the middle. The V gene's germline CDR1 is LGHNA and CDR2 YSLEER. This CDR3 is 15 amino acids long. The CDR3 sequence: CASSQDVGAGDTQYF. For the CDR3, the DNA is TGCGCCAGCAGCCAAGATGTGGGGGCGGGGGATACGCAGTATTTT.

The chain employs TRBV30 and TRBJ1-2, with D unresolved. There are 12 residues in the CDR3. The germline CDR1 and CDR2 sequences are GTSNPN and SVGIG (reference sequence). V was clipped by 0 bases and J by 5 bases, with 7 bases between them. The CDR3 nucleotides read TGTGCCTGGAGTGTACTCGTTTATGGCTACACCTTC. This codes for CAWSVLVYGYTF.

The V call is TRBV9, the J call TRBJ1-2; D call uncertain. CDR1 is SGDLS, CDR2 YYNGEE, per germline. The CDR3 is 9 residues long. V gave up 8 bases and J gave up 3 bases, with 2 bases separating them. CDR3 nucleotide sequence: TGTGCCAGATACTATGGCTACACCTTC. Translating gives CARYYGYTF. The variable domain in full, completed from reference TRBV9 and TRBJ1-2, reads DSGVTQTPKHLITATGQRVTLRCSPRSGDLSVYWYQQSLDQGLQFLIQYYNGEERAKGNILERFSAQQFPDLHSELNLSSLELGDSALYFCARYYGYTFGSGTRLTVV.

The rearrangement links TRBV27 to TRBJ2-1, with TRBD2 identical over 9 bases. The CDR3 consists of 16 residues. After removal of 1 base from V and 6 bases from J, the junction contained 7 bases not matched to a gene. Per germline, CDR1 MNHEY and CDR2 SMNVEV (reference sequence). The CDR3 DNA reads TGTGCCAGCAGTTTATTGGCGGGAGGGCCTCTCAATGAGCAGTTCTTC. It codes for CASSLLAGGPLNEQFF.

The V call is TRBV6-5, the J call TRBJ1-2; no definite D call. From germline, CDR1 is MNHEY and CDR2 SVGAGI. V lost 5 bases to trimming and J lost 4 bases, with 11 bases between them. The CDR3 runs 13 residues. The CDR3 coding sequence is TGTGCCAGCAGTCCCCCTGGGTCCTATGGCTACACCTTC. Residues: CASSPPGSYGYTF.

The CDR3 sequence is CASSLAARMAYEQYF. DNA for the CDR3: TGTGCCAGCAGCCTGGCGGCTAGAATGGCCTACGAGCAGTACTTC. V and J are TRBV27 and TRBJ2-7; D not certain. CDR3 length: 15 residues. The ends were cut back, 6 bases at V and 2 bases at J, with 17 bases in the middle. CDR1 and CDR2 from the germline V gene are MNHEY and SMNVEV (reference sequence).

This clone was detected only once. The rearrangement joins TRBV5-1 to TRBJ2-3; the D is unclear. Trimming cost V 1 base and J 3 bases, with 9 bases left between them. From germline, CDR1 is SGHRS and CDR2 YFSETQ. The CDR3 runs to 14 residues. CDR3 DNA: TGCGCCAGCAGCTTGTGGTCAGATACAGATACGCAGTATTTT. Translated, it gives CASSLWSDTDTQYF.

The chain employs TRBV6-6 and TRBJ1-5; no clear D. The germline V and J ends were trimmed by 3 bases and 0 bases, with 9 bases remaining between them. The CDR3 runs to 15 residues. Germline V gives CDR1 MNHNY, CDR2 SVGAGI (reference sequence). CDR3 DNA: TGTGCCAGCAGTTATTTAATAAATAGCAATCAGCCCCAGCATTTT. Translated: CASSYLINSNQPQHF.

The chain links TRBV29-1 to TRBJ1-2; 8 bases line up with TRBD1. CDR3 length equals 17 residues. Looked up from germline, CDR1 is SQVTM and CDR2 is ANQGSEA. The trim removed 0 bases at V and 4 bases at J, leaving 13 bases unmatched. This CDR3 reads CSVEEEENWDRSYGYTF. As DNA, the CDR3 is TGCAGCGTTGAAGAGGAAGAAAATTGGGACAGGAGCTATGGCTACACCTTC.

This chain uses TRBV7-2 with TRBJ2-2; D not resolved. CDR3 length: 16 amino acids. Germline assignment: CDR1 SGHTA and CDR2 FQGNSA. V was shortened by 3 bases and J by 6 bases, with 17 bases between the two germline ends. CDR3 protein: CASSLGWNFRPGELFF. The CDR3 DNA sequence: TGTGCCAGCAGCTTGGGGTGGAACTTTCGGCCCGGGGAGCTGTTTTTT. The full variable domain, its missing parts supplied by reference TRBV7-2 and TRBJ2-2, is GAGVSQSPSNKVTEKGKDVELRCDPISGHTALYWYRQSLGQGLEFLIYFQGNSAPDKSGLPSDRFSAERTGGSVSTLTIQRTQQEDSAVYLCASSLGWNFRPGELFFGEGSRLTVL.

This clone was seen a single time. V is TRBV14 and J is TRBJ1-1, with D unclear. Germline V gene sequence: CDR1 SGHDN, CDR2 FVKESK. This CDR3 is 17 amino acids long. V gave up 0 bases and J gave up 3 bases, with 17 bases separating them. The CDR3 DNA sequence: TGTGCCAGCAGCCAAGAACCCGATGGGGTCGAGGACACTGAAGCTTTCTTT. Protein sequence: CASSQEPDGVEDTEAFF.

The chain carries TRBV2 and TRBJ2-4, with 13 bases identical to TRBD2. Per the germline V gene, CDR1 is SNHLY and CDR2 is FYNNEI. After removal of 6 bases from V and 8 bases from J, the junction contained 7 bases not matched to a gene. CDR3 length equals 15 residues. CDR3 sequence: CASSAGTSGIHIQYF. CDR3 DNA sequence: TGTGCCAGCAGCGCCGGGACTAGCGGGATTCACATTCAGTACTTC. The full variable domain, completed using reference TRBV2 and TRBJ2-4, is EPEVTQTPSHQVTQMGQEVILRCVPISNHLYFYWYRQILGQKVEFLVSFYNNEISEKSEIFDDQFSVERPDGSNFTLKIRSTKLEDSAMYFCASSAGTSGIHIQYFGAGTRLSVL.

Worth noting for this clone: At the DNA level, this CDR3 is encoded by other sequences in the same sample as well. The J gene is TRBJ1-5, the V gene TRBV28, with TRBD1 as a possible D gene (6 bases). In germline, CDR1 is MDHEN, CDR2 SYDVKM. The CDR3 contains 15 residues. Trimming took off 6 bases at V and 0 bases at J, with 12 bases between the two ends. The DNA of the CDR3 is TGTGCCAGCAGCTTGGGACATTATAGCAATCAGCCCCAGCATTTT. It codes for CASSLGHYSNQPQHF.

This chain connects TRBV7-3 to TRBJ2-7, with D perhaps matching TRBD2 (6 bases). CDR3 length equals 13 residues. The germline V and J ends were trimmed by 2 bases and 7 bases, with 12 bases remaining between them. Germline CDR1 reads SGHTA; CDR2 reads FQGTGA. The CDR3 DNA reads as TGTGCCAGCAGCTTAGGGCCCCTAGCGGAGCAGTACTTC. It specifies CASSLGPLAEQYF.

The CDR3, as DNA: TGTGCCAGCAGCCCGTACTCTAGCGGGACTTTATACGAGCAGTACTTC. This encodes CASSPYSSGTLYEQYF. The J gene is TRBJ2-7, the V gene TRBV5-8; 9 nucleotides match TRBD2. J gave up 4 bases and V 4 bases, and 12 bases lay outside the gene matches. Germline CDR1 and CDR2: SGHTS and YDEGEE. The length of the CDR3 is 16 residues.

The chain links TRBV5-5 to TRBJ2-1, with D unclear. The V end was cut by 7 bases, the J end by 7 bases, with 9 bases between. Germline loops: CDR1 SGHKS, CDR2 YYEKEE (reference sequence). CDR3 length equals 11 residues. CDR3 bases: TGTGCCAGCTTGAAGGGTAATGAGCAGTTCTTC. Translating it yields CASLKGNEQFF.

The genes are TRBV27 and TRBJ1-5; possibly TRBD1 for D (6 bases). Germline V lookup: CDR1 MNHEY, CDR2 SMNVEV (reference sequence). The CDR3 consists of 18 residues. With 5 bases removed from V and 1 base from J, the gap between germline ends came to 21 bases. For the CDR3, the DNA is TGTGCCAGCAGTGCCCACAGGGACTTGGGGTTGAGCAATCAGCCCCAGCATTTT. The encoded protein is CASSAHRDLGLSNQPQHF.

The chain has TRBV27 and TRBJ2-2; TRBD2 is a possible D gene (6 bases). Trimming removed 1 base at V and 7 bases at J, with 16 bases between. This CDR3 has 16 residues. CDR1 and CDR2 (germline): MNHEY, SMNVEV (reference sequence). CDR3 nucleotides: TGTGCCAGCAGTTTATTGGGCAGGGCGGGGAACGGGGAGCTGTTTTTT. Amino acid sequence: CASSLLGRAGNGELFF.

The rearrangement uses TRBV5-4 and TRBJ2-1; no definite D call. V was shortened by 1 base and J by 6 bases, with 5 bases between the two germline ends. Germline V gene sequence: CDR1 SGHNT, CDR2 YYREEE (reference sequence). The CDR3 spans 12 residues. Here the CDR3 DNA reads TGTGCCAGCAGCTTGAACTCCAATGAGCAGTTCTTC. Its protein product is CASSLNSNEQFF.

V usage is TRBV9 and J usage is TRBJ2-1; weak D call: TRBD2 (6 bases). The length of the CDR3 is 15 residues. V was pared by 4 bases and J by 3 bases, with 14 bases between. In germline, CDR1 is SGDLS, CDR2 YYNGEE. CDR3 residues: CASSLRESLYNEQFF. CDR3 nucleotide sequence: TGTGCCAGCAGCCTCCGGGAGTCTCTCTACAATGAGCAGTTCTTC.

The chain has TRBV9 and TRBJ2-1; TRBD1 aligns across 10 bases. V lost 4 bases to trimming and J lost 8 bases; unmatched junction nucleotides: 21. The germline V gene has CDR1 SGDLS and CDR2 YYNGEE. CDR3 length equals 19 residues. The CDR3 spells CASSTNRTGGNTLLDEQFF. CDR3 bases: TGTGCCAGCAGCACAAACCGGACAGGGGGAAATACATTGTTGGATGAGCAGTTCTTC.

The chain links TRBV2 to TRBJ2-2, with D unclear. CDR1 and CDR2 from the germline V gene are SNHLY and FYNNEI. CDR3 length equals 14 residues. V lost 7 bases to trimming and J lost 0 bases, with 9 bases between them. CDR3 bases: TGTGCCAGCATCCTTTTCGCGAACACCGGGGAGCTGTTTTTT. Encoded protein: CASILFANTGELFF.

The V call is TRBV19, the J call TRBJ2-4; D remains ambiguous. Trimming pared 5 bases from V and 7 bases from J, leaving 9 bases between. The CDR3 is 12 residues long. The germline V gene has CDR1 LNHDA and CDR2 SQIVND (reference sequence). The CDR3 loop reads CASSEAWNIQYF. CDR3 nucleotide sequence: TGTGCCAGTAGTGAGGCCTGGAACATTCAGTACTTC. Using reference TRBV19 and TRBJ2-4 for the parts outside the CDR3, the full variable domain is DGGITQSPKYLFRKEGQNVTLSCEQNLNHDAMYWYRQDPGQGLRLIYYSQIVNDFQKGDIAEGYSVSREKKESFPLTVTSAQKNPTAFYLCASSEAWNIQYFGAGTRLSVL.

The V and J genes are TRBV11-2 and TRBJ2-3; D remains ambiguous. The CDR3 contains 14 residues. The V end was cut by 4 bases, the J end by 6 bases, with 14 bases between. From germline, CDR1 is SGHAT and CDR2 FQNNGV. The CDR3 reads CASSSPLQRDTQYF. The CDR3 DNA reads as TGTGCCAGCAGCTCCCCGCTTCAAAGGGATACGCAGTATTTT.

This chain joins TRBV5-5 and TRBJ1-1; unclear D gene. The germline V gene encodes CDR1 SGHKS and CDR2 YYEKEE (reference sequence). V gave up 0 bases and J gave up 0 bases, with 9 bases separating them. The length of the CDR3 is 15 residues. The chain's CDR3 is CASSLEGYMNTEAFF. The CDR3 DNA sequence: TGTGCCAGCAGCTTGGAGGGATATATGAACACTGAAGCTTTCTTT.

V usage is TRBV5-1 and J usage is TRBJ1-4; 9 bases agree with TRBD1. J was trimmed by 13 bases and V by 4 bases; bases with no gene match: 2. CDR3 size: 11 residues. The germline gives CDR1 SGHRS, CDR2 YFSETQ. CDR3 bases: TGCGCCAGCAGCGCGGACAGGGGACTGTTTTTT. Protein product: CASSADRGLFF.